Presented here are 4 T cell receptor beta chains from one specimen sequenced in a study of T cell responses to AZD1222 COVID-19 vaccine. The method was immunoSEQ multiplex PCR; TCRdb's version includes in-frame clones alone and lacks a portion of them. This table has some 97,000 clones, roughly 86% appearing once. The material was peripheral blood, obtained on day 0 of MenACWY control vaccination. The receptor set was obtained from an adult in good health.

This sequence joins TRBV5-1 and TRBJ1-1; D is unresolved. The germline V gene encodes CDR1 SGHRS and CDR2 YFSETQ. The CDR3 runs to 14 residues. V was shortened by 2 bases and J by 0 bases, with 8 bases between the two germline ends. The CDR3 here is CASSFYSVNTEAFF. CDR3 in DNA: TGCGCCAGCAGCTTTTACAGCGTGAACACTGAAGCTTTCTTT.

This rearrangement joins TRBV15 to TRBJ1-3; D is ambiguous. CDR3 length equals 14 residues. CDR1 and CDR2 from the germline V gene are LNHNV and YYDKDF (reference sequence). Deletions cut 4 bases from V and 0 bases from J, with 7 bases between. CDR3 nucleotide sequence: TGTGCCACCAGCACAGCGAACTCTGGAAACACCATATATTTT. As protein: CATSTANSGNTIYF. Looking up the rest from reference TRBV15 and TRBJ1-3 gives the full variable domain: DAMVIQNPRYQVTQFGKPVTLSCSQTLNHNVMYWYQQKSSQAPKLLFHYYDKDFNNEADTPDNFQSRRPNTSFCFLDIRSPGLGDTAMYLCATSTANSGNTIYFGEGSWLTVV.

The J gene is TRBJ1-4, the V gene TRBV18, with D perhaps TRBD1 (6 bases). Germline V CDR1 and CDR2: KGHSH, LQKENI. This CDR3 spans 14 amino acids. V was shortened by 3 bases and J by 5 bases, with 10 bases between the two germline ends. CDR3 sequence (DNA): TGTGCCAGCTCACCGGACAGTAAAAATGAAAAACTGTTTTTT. Translating gives CASSPDSKNEKLFF.

The rearrangement uses TRBV6-5 and TRBJ2-1, with TRBD2 matching 7 bases. With 2 bases clipped from V and 1 base from J, the junction kept 2 bases outside the gene matches. The CDR3 consists of 15 residues. Per the germline V gene, CDR1 is MNHEY and CDR2 is SVGAGI. CDR3: CASSYAGESYNEQFF. CDR3 in DNA: TGTGCCAGCAGTTACGCGGGGGAGTCCTACAATGAGCAGTTCTTC.